This passage covers 2 T cell receptor beta chains from one sample sequenced in a study of blood T cell repertoires in COVID-19 (dated by TCRdb to the early 2020s). Libraries came from the immunoSEQ multiplex PCR assay. TCRdb retrieved this table from immuneACCESS and kept in-frame rearrangements only. Not all clones are present; in checked studies, unresolved V genes account for under half, and no reason is known for the remainder. This sample has hundreds of thousands of clones in its table, and roughly 80% of those were observed once. The top ten clonotypes cover 7.5% of the sample. Sequencing was carried out using peripheral blood. These receptors were obtained from a woman older than 75 with COVID-19, enrolled during active disease.

This chain connects TRBV5-4 to TRBJ2-5, with 15 bases fitting TRBD2. With V trimmed by 0 bases and J by 1 base, 1 base remained unmatched. CDR1 and CDR2 from the germline V gene are SGHNT and YYREEE (reference sequence). The CDR3 runs to 17 residues. CDR3 in amino acids: CASSLGTSGGAQETQYF. The CDR3 nucleotides read TGTGCCAGCAGCTTGGGGACTAGCGGGGGGGCCCAAGAGACCCAGTACTTC.

The chain carries TRBV5-6 and TRBJ2-3; D possibly corresponds to TRBD1 (5 bases). The V gene lost 4 bases and the J gene lost 5 bases, with 17 bases spanning the gap. The CDR3 has 15 residues. Per germline, CDR1 SGHDT and CDR2 YYEEEE. The CDR3 DNA reads as TGTGCCAGCAGCGCCTTCGACAGACCTATAGATACGCAGTATTTT. It specifies CASSAFDRPIDTQYF.